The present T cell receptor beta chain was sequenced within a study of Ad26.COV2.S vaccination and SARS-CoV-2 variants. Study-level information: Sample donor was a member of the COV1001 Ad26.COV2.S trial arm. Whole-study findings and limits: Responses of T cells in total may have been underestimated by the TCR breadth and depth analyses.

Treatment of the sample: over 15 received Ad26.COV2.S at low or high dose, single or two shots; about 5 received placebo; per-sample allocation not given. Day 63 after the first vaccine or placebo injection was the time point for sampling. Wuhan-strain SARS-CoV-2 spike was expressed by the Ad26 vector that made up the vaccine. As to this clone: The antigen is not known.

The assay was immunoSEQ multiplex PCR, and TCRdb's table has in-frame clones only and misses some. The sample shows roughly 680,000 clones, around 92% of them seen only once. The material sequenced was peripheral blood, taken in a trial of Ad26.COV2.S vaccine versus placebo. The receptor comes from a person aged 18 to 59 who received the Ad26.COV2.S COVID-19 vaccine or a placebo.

The CDR3 loop reads CAGSSTNYGYTF. CDR3 nucleotides: TGTGCCGGATCGTCGACTAACTATGGCTACACCTTC. The rearrangement uses TRBV30 and TRBJ1-2; D is uncertain. The CDR3 is 12 amino acids. In germline, CDR1 is GTSNPN, CDR2 SVGIG (reference sequence). V was trimmed by 8 bases and J by 0 bases, leaving 10 bases between them.